This TCR beta chain was recovered during a study of CD8+ T cells in alopecia areata. The CDR3 runs to 17 residues. The germline V gene encodes CDR1 MGHRA and CDR2 YSYEKL. V lost 0 bases and J 2 bases, leaving 17 bases between the germline ends. A FACSAria was used to sort CD4+ and CD8+ T cells. These cells came from PBMCs. Overall study results and limits: TCR sharing across patients was less clear than in mice, possibly HLA-related. Sequencing of scalp tissue also captures the resident alphabeta T cells of normal skin. Clonality exceeded that of normal scalp in lesional scalp, most notably in alopecia totalis/universalis.

The count of this clone is one. Its antigen is currently unknown. Extracted from the samples, RNA was reverse transcribed into cDNA to serve as the sequencing template. Libraries were prepared by immunoSEQ multiplex PCR; TCRdb keeps only in-frame clonotypes and omits some of them. Of some 160,000 clones listed, about two thirds are singletons. The sequenced sample consisted of CD8+ T cells sorted from blood. The V and J genes are TRBV4-1 and TRBJ2-7; D may be TRBD2 (6 bases). This clonotype was obtained from a human donor in good health. The CDR3 loop reads CASSQDPPQAGTYEQYF. In DNA form, the CDR3 reads TGCGCCAGCAGCCAAGATCCCCCCCAGGCGGGGACCTACGAGCAGTACTTC.